The source of this TCR beta chain is a study of shared clonotypes between healthy human individuals. The overall study: The donor pool was made up of two women and a few men aged 18 to 49. A donor's plate count was three for CD4 naive and three for CD4 memory; CD8 naive had two and CD8 memory one. Findings of the study overall: Apart from blood, nothing was sampled; tissue repertoires likely differ. Richness estimates generally favored naive over memory subsets.

In germline, CDR1 is SGHDT, CDR2 YYEEEE. Deletions cut 1 base from V and 3 bases from J, with 8 bases between. The CDR3 has 13 residues. The protocol was immunoSEQ multiplex PCR, while the TCRdb copy is restricted to in-frame clones and leaves out a portion. The sample includes some 2,100,000 clones, approximately 94% seen only once; the top ten take around 0.13%. On this clone itself: The target antigen is unknown.

This chain connects TRBV5-6 to TRBJ2-7; the D is unclear. The TCR was taken from a man younger than 35 in good health. Sequenced: naive CD4+ T cells sorted from blood. Subset noted: CD45RA+ positively selected. The CDR3: CASSLYLNYEQYF. In DNA form, the CDR3 reads TGTGCCAGCAGCTTGTACCTAAACTACGAGCAGTACTTC.